The clone carrying this T cell receptor beta chain was counted only a few times. Its antigen is unidentified. The PCR ran on 60 Vbeta and 13 Jbeta primers. Clones were sequenced by immunoSEQ multiplex PCR, and TCRdb holds only the in-frame ones, with some missing. The repertoire holds over 100,000 clones, with around 66% as singletons. This entry comes from a study of cytomegalovirus exposure and HLA in healthy donors. There are 12 residues in the CDR3. V lost 4 bases and J 6 bases, leaving 13 bases between the germline ends. The germline V gene encodes CDR1 GTSNPN and CDR2 SVGIG (reference sequence). The study, taken as a whole, reports: Follow-up analysis later connected one missense variant in DCLRE1C with trimming of TCR beta V- and J-genes. The investigators catalogued 150 or so TCR beta chains as cytomegalovirus-associated.

The chain employs TRBV30 and TRBJ2-7; D possibly corresponds to TRBD2 (5 bases). The clonotype originates from a man aged 18 to 29 in good health and CMV-seronegative. Sequencing input: PBMCs. CDR3 nucleotides: TGTGCCTGGAAACGGGATGCGCTCGAGCAGTACTTC. Protein sequence: CAWKRDALEQYF.